This T cell receptor beta chain was identified in a study of regulatory T cells in long-lasting Graves disease. This CDR3 region has 17 residues. V lost 1 base, J lost 3 bases, and 18 bases lay in between. The V gene's germline CDR1 is MGHDK and CDR2 SYGVNS. The time point is: newly diagnosed GD, antithyroid drugs for less than 3 months. The TCR library was made from RNA that had been extracted from PBMCs in TRIzol. An endocrinology unit in Xi'an, China, supplied the patients. According to the study, TCR beta libraries were built with iRepertoire HTBI primers and CDR3-region Arm-PCR. TCRdb analysed the multiplex PCR reads with MiXCR anew, one entry per CDR3 protein. The sample holds about 530,000 distinct CDR3 sequences, about 16% seen once. This clonotype was counted a few times. Separately, the same data were catalogued under a study of T cells in Graves' hyperthyroidism and ophthalmopathy. Turning to that study: Hyperthyroidism of Graves' type that showed no ophthalmopathy progression within 18 months was stable. The majority of expanded thyroid clonotypes above 0.001 also appeared in blood.

V is TRBV25-1 and J is TRBJ1-2, with D uncertain. This receptor was taken from a woman aged 35-65 years with Graves disease. Sequencing used peripheral blood mononuclear cells (PBMCs), obtained at new diagnosis, from a patient treated with antithyroid drugs. The CDR3 DNA follows: TGTGCCAGCAGTGAATCGAAGTTTTCCCTTGGGTACTATGGCTACACCTTC. This encodes CASSESKFSLGYYGYTF.